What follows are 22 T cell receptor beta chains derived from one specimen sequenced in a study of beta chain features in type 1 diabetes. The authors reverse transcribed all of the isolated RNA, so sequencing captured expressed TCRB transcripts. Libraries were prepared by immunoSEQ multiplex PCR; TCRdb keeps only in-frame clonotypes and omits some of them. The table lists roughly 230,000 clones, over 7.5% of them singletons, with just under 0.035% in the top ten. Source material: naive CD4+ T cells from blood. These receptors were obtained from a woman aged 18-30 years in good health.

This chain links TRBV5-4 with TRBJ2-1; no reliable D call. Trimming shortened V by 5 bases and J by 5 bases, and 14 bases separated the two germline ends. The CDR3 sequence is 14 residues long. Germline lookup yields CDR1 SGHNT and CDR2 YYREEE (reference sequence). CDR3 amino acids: CASSDPLRDNEQFF. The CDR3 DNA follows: TGTGCCAGCAGTGACCCCCTCCGGGACAATGAGCAGTTCTTC.

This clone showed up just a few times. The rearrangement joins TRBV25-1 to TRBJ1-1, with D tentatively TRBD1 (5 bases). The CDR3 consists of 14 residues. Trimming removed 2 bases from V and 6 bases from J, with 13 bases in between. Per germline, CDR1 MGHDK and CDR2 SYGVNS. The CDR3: CASSEPYSGSEAFF. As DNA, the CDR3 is TGTGCCAGCAGTGAACCGTACTCAGGGTCTGAAGCTTTCTTT.

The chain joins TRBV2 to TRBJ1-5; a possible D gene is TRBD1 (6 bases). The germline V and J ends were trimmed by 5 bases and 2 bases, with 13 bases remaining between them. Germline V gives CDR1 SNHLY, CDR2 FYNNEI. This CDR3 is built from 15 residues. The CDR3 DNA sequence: TGTGCCAGCAGTAAATACAGGGAAGGCAATCAGCCCCAGCATTTT. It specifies CASSKYREGNQPQHF.

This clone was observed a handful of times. The CDR3 loop is CASRPGQGSIREQYF. CDR3 coding DNA: TGTGCCAGCAGGCCCGGACAGGGGTCTATACGCGAGCAGTACTTC. The chain couples TRBV6-6 to TRBJ2-7, with 9 positions matching TRBD1. Germline V lookup: CDR1 MNHNY, CDR2 SVGAGI (reference sequence). CDR3 length equals 15 residues. The V and J ends lost 6 bases and 6 bases, in that order; junction bases with no gene match: 12.

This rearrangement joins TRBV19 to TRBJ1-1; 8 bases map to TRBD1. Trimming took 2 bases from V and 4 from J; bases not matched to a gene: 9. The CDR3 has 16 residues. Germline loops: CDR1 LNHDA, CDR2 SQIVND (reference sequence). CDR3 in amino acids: CASSIPWTGKSTEAFF. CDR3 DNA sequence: TGTGCCAGTAGTATACCATGGACAGGGAAGAGCACTGAAGCTTTCTTT.

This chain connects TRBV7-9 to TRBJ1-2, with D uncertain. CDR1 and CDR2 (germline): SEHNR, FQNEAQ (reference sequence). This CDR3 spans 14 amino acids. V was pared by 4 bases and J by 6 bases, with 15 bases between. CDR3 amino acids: CASSSPRDTHGYTF. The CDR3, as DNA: TGTGCCAGCAGCTCACCCCGGGATACCCATGGCTACACCTTC.

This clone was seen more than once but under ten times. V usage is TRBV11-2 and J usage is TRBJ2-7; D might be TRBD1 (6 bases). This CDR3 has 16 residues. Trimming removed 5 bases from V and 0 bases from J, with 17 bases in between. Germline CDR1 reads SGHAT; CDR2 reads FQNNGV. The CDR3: CASSPSLTGDSYEQYF. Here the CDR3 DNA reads TGTGCCAGCAGCCCCTCCTTGACAGGTGACTCCTACGAGCAGTACTTC.

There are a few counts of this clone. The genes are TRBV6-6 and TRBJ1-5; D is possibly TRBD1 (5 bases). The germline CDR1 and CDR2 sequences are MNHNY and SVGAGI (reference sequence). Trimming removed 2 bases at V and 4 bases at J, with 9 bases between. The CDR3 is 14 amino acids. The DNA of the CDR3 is TGTGCCAGCAGTTACGGTCGGGGGAATCAGCCCCAGCATTTT. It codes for CASSYGRGNQPQHF.

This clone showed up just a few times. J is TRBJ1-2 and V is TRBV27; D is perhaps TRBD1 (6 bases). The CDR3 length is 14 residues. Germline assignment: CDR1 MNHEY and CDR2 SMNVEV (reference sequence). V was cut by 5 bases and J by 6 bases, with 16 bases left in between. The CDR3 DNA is TGTGCCAGCAGTGAAGACAGGCTAGCCGATGGCTACACCTTC. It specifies CASSEDRLADGYTF.

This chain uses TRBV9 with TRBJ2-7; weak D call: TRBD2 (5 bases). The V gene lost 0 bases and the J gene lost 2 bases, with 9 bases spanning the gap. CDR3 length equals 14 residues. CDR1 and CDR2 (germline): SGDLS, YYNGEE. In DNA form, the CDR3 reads TGTGCCAGCAGCGTAGGAAGCGGTCCCTACGAGCAGTACTTC. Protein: CASSVGSGPYEQYF.

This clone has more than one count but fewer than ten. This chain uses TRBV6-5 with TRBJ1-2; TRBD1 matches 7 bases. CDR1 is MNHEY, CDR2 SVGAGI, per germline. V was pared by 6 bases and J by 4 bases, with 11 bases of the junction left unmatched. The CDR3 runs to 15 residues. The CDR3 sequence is CASSSPGTVGYGYTF. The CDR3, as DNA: TGTGCCAGCAGCAGTCCCGGGACAGTGGGCTATGGCTACACCTTC.

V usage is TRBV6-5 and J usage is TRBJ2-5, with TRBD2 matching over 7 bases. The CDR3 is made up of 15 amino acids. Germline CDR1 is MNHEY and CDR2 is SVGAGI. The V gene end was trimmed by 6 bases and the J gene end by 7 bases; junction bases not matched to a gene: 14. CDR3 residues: CASSLRSGAARTQYF. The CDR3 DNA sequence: TGTGCCAGCAGCCTGAGGAGCGGGGCCGCCCGGACCCAGTACTTC.

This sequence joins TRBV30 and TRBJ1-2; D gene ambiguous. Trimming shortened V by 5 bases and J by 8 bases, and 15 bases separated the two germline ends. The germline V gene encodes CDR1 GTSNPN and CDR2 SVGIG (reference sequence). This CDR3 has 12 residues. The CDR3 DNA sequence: TGTGCCTGGGGAACTATTCCGGAGGGCTACACCTTC. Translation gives CAWGTIPEGYTF. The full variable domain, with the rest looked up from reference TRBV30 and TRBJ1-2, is SQTIHQWPATLVQPVGSPLSLECTVEGTSNPNLYWYRQAAGRGLQLLFYSVGIGQISSEVPQNLSASRPQDRQFILSSKKLLLSDSGFYLCAWGTIPEGYTFGSGTRLTVV.

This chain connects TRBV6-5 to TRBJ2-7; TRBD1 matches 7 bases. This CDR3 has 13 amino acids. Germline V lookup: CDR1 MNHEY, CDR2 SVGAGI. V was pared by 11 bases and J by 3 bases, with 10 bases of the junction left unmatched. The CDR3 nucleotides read TGTGCCTCCGGGCGGGCAGGGGGCTACGAGCAGTACTTC. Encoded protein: CASGRAGGYEQYF.

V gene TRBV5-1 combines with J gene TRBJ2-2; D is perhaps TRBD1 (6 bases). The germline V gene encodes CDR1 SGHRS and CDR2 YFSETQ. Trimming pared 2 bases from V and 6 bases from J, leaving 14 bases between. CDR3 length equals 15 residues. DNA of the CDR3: TGCGCCAGCAGCTTTTCACTCTCAGGGGCCGGGGAGCTGTTTTTT. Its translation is CASSFSLSGAGELFF. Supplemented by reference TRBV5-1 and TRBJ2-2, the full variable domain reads KAGVTQTPRYLIKTRGQQVTLSCSPISGHRSVSWYQQTPGQGLQFLFEYFSETQRNKGNFPGRFSGRQFSNSRSEMNVSTLELGDSALYLCASSFSLSGAGELFFGEGSRLTVL.

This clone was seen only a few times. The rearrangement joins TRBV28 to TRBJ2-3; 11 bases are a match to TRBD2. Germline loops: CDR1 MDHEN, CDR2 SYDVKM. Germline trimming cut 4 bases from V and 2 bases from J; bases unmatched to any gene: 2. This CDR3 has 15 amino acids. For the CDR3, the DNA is TGTGCCAGCAGTTCGACTAGCGGGATCACAGATACGCAGTATTTT. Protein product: CASSSTSGITDTQYF.

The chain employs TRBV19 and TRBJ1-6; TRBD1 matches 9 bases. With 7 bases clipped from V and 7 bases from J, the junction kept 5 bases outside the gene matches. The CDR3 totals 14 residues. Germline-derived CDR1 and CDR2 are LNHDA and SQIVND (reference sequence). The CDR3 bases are TGTGCCAGTAAAACCGGGACAGGGAATTCACCCCTCCACTTT. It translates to CASKTGTGNSPLHF.

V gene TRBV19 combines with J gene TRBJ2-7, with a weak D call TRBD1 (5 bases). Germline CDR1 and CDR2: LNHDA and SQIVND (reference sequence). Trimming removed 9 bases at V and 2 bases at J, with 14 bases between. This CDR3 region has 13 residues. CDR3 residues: CASRRSGTYEQYF. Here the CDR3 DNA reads TGTGCCAGCCGAAGATCAGGGACCTACGAGCAGTACTTC.

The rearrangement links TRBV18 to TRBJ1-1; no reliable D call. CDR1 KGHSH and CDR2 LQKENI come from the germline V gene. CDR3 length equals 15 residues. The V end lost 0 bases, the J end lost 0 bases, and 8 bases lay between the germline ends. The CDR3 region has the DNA TGTGCCAGCTCACCACCGGCGGTGATGAACACTGAAGCTTTCTTT. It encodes CASSPPAVMNTEAFF. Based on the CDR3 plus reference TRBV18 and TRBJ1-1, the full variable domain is NAGVMQNPRHLVRRRGQEARLRCSPMKGHSHVYWYRQLPEEGLKFMVYLQKENIIDESGMPKERFSAEFPKEGPSILRIQQVVRGDSAAYFCASSPPAVMNTEAFFGQGTRLTVV.

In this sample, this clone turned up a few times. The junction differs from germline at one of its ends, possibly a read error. Here the CDR3 reads CAWSPRTGSLNF. The CDR3 coding sequence is TGTGCCTGGAGTCCCCGGACAGGAAGCTTGAATTTT. The chain carries TRBV30 and TRBJ1-4; TRBD1 agrees at 7 bases. This CDR3 has 12 residues. The germline gives CDR1 GTSNPN, CDR2 SVGIG (reference sequence).

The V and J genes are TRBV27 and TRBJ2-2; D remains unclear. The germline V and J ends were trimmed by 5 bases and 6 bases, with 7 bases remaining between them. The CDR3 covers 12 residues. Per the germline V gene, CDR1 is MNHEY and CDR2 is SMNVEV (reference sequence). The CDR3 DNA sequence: TGTGCCAGCAGTATCCGGGCCGGGGAGCTGTTTTTT. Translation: CASSIRAGELFF.

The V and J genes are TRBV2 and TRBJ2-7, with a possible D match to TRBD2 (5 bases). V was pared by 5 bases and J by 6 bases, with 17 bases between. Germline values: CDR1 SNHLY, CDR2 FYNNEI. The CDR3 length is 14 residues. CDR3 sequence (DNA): TGTGCCAGCAGTCTACGGAACCTGGCGGGCGAGCAGTACTTC. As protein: CASSLRNLAGEQYF. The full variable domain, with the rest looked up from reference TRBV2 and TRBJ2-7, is EPEVTQTPSHQVTQMGQEVILRCVPISNHLYFYWYRQILGQKVEFLVSFYNNEISEKSEIFDDQFSVERPDGSNFTLKIRSTKLEDSAMYFCASSLRNLAGEQYFGPGTRLTVT.